The 5 T cell receptor beta chains in this list originate from one sample, sequenced in a study of T cells after yellow fever vaccination. TCRdb analysed the 5' RACE reads with MiXCR anew, one entry per CDR3 protein. The table records some 300,000 distinct CDR3 sequences, about 8.3% of them present only once. The source was PBMCs, collected 35 to 50 days after the first yellow fever vaccination. These receptors all stem from a young man who received the YFV17D yellow fever vaccine.

This clonotype was seen a few times. The chain recombines TRBV18 with TRBJ1-3; a weak D match, TRBD1 (6 bases). Germline V CDR1 and CDR2: KGHSH, LQKENI. Trimming pared 3 bases from V and 1 base from J, leaving 13 bases between. This CDR3 comprises 16 residues. CDR3 sequence reads: CASSPSRGSSGNTIYF. The CDR3 bases are TGTGCCAGCTCACCGAGCAGGGGCTCGTCTGGAAACACCATATATTTT.

This clonotype has ten or more counts. The J gene is TRBJ2-2, the V gene TRBV4-2; 7 nucleotides match TRBD1. This CDR3 is 15 amino acids long. J lost 7 bases, V lost 2 bases, and 7 bases had no gene match. In germline, CDR1 is LGHNA, CDR2 YNFKEQ. In nucleotides, the CDR3 is TGTGCCAGCAGCCAAAAACAGGGGTCGGGCGGGGAGCTGTTTTTT. Protein: CASSQKQGSGGELFF.

This clonotype was observed a handful of times. The chain uses TRBV7-3 and TRBJ2-3, with D possibly called TRBD1 or TRBD2 (5 bases each). The V and J ends lost 5 bases and 6 bases respectively, with 15 bases between them. In germline, CDR1 is SGHTA, CDR2 FQGTGA. This CDR3 has 14 amino acids. This CDR3 is CASSQGDPGDTQYF. The CDR3 DNA is TGTGCCAGCAGCCAGGGAGACCCTGGGGATACGCAGTATTTT. Full variable domain (rest looked up from reference TRBV7-3 and TRBJ2-3): GAGVSQTPSNKVTEKGKYVELRCDPISGHTALYWYRQSLGQGPEFLIYFQGTGAADDSGLPNDRFFAVRPEGSVSTLKIQRTERGDSAVYLCASSQGDPGDTQYFGPGTRLTVL.

This chain uses TRBV12-3 or TRBV12-4 with TRBJ2-2, with TRBD2 matching 11 bases. The CDR3 runs to 18 residues. J was trimmed by 0 bases and V by 5 bases; bases with no gene match: 8. The CDR3 sequence: CASSTRGLAAANTGELFF. The CDR3, as DNA: TGTGCCAGCAGTACCCGGGGACTAGCGGCCGCGAACACCGGGGAGCTGTTTTTT.

This clonotype showed up many times. V usage is TRBV29-1 and J usage is TRBJ2-7, with D possibly being TRBD1 or TRBD2 (5 bases each). The CDR3 contains 12 residues. In germline, CDR1 is SQVTM, CDR2 ANQGSEA. CDR3 protein: CTVRGDPYEQYV. CDR3 DNA: TGCACCGTCAGAGGGGATCCCTACGAGCAGTACGTC.